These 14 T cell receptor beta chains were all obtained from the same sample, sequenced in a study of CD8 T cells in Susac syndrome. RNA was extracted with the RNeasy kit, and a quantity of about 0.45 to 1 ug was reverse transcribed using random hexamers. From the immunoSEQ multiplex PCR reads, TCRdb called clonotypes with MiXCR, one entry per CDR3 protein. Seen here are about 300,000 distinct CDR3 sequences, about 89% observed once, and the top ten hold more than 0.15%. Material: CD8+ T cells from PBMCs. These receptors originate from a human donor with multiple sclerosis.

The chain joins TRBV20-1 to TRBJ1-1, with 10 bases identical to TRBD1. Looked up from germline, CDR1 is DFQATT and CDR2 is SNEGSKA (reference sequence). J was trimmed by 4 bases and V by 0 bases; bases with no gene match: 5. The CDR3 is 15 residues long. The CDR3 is CSARDRDRGFTEAFF. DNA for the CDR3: TGCAGTGCTAGAGATCGGGACAGGGGCTTCACTGAAGCTTTCTTT.

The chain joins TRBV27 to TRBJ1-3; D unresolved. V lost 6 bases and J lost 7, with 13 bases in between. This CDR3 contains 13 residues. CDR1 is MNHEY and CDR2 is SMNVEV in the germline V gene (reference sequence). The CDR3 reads CASRDRNPNTIYF. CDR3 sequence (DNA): TGTGCCAGCAGGGATCGCAACCCGAACACCATATATTTT.

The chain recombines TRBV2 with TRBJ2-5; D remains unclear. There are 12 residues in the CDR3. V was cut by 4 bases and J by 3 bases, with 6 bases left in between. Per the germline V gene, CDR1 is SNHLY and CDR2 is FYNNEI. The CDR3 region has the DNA TGTGCCAGCAGTGGACCGGAAGAGACCCAGTACTTC. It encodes CASSGPEETQYF.

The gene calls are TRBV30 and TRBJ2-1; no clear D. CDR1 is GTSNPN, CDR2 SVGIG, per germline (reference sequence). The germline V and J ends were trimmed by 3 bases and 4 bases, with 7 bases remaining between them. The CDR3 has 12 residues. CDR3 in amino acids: CAWRYLYNEQFF. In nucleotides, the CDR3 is TGTGCCTGGAGGTATCTTTACAATGAGCAGTTCTTC.

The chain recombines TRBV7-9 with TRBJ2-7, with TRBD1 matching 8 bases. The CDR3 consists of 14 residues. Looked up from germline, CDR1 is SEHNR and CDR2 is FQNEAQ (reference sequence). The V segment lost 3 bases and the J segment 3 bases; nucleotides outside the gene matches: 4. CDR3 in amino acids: CASSFPGQDYEQYF. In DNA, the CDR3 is TGTGCCAGCAGCTTTCCGGGACAGGACTACGAGCAGTACTTC.

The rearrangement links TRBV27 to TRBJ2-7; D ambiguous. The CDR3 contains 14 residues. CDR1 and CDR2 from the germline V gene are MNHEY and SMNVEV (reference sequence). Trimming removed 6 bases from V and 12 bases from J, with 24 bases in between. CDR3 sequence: CASSRIRAAGPWYF. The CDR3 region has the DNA TGTGCCAGCAGCCGGATCCGCGCGGCTGGCCCCTGGTACTTC.

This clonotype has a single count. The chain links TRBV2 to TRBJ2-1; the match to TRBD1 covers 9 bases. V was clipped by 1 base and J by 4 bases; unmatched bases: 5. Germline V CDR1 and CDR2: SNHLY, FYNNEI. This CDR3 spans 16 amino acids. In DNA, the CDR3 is TGTGCCAGCAGTGAAGGCACCGGGACAGGGTACAATGAGCAGTTCTTC. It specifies CASSEGTGTGYNEQFF.

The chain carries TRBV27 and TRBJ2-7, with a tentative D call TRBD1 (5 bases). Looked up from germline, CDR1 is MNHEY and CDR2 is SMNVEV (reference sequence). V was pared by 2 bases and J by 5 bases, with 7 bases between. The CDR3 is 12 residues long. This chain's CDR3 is CASSLRGNEQYF. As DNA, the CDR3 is TGTGCCAGCAGTTTAAGGGGTAACGAGCAGTACTTC.

As DNA, the CDR3 is TGTGCCAGCAGCCAAGGCTCTAGCGGGAAGTCTAGCACAGATACGCAGTATTTT. Translated, it gives CASSQGSSGKSSTDTQYF. The chain employs TRBV14 and TRBJ2-3; the match to TRBD2 covers 9 bases. V was pared by 1 base and J by 0 bases, with 8 bases of the junction left unmatched. Per germline, CDR1 SGHDN and CDR2 FVKESK. The CDR3 has 18 amino acids.

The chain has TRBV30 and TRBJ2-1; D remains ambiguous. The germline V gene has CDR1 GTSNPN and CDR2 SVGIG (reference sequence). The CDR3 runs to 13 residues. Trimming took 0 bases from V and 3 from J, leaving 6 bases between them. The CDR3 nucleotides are TGTGCCTGGAGTGTACTACACTACAATGAGCAGTTCTTC. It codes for CAWSVLHYNEQFF.

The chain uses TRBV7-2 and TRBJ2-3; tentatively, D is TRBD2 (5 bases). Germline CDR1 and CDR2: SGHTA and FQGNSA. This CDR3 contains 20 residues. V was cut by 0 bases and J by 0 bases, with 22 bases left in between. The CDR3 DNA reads TGTGCCAGCAGCTTAGCCCCGCCGGGTATGGAGGAATCCAGCACAGATACGCAGTATTTT. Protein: CASSLAPPGMEESSTDTQYF.

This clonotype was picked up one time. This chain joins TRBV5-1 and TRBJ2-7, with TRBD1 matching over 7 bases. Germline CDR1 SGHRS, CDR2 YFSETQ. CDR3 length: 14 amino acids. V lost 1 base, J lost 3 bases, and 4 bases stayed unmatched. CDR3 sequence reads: CASSLTGANYEQYF. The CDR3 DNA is TGCGCCAGCAGCTTGACAGGGGCCAACTACGAGCAGTACTTC.

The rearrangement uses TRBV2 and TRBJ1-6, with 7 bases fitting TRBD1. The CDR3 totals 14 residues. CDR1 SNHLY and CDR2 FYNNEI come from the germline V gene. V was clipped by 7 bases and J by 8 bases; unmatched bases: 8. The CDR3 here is CASKEGRGYSPLHF. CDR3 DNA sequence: TGTGCCAGCAAGGAGGGCAGGGGGTATTCACCCCTCCACTTT.

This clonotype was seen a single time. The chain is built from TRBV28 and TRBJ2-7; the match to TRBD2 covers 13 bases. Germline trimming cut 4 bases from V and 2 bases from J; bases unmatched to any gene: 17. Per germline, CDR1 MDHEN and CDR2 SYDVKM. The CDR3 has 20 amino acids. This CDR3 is CASSSPLDTGLAGDPYEQYF. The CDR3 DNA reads TGTGCCAGCAGTTCCCCCTTGGACACCGGACTAGCGGGAGACCCCTACGAGCAGTACTTC.